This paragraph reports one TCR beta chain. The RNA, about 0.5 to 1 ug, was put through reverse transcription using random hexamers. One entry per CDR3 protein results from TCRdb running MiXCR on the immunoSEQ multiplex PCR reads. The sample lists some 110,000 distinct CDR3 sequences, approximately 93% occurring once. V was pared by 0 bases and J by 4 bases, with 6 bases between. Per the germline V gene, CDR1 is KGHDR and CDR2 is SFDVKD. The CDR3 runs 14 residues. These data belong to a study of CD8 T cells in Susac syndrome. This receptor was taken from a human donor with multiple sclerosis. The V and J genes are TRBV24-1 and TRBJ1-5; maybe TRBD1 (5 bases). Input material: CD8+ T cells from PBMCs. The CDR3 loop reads CATSDLGGNQPQHF. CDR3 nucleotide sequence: TGTGCCACCAGTGATTTGGGGGGTAATCAGCCCCAGCATTTT.